This entry lists 10 T cell receptor beta chains sequenced from one sample in a study of CD8+ T cells in alopecia areata. RNA extraction and reverse transcription yielded cDNA as sequencing template. Only in-frame clones appear in the TCRdb table, and some are missing; sequencing was by immunoSEQ multiplex PCR. The table includes over 150,000 clones, 63% detected once. Sequenced material: CD4+ T cells sorted from blood, taken at week 0. These receptor sequences come from a human donor with alopecia areata.

The CDR3 protein is CSVGWDRVTYEQYF. For the CDR3, the DNA is TGCAGCGTTGGGTGGGACAGGGTCACCTACGAGCAGTACTTC. V is TRBV29-1 and J is TRBJ2-7; 9 bases match TRBD1. The germline CDR1 and CDR2 sequences are SQVTM and ANQGSEA. This CDR3 contains 14 residues. The J segment lost 2 bases and the V segment lost 4 bases, leaving 6 bases of the junction unmatched.

This clone was observed a few times. This chain uses TRBV5-6 with TRBJ2-3; D is tentatively TRBD1 or TRBD2 (5 bases each). V lost 4 bases, J lost 8 bases, and 20 bases lay in between. The CDR3 has 15 residues. CDR1 is SGHDT, CDR2 YYEEEE, per germline. CDR3 sequence: CASSRDPPKSGTQYF. The DNA of the CDR3 is TGTGCCAGCAGCCGGGACCCCCCAAAAAGCGGTACGCAGTATTTT.

The V gene is TRBV2, the J gene TRBJ2-3; 10 bases match TRBD2. Looked up from germline, CDR1 is SNHLY and CDR2 is FYNNEI. Trimming removed 6 bases from V and 2 bases from J; junction bases left unmatched: 5. The CDR3 consists of 15 residues. CDR3 coding DNA: TGTGCCAGCAGCCCACTAGCGGGAATCACAGATACGCAGTATTTT. Its protein product is CASSPLAGITDTQYF.

The chain is built from TRBV5-1 and TRBJ2-1; 7 nucleotides align to TRBD1. Germline CDR1 and CDR2: SGHRS and YFSETQ. This CDR3 contains 16 residues. The V gene end was trimmed by 2 bases and the J gene end by 0 bases; junction bases not matched to a gene: 5. CDR3 coding DNA: TGCGCCAGCAGCTTTCAGACAGGGAGCTCCTACAATGAGCAGTTCTTC. It codes for CASSFQTGSSYNEQFF.

Of note for this clone: Additional DNA sequences in this sample encode the identical CDR3. The chain joins TRBV7-2 to TRBJ2-4; TRBD2 might be the D (7 bases). Deletions cut 1 base from V and 0 bases from J, with 10 bases between. CDR3 length equals 16 residues. Germline values: CDR1 SGHTA, CDR2 FQGNSA. Here the CDR3 DNA reads TGTGCCAGCAGCTTAGAGGGGGGGCAAGCCAAAAACATTCAGTACTTC. This encodes CASSLEGGQAKNIQYF. Combining the CDR3 with reference TRBV7-2 and TRBJ2-4 gives the whole variable domain GAGVSQSPSNKVTEKGKDVELRCDPISGHTALYWYRQSLGQGLEFLIYFQGNSAPDKSGLPSDRFSAERTGGSVSTLTIQRTQQEDSAVYLCASSLEGGQAKNIQYFGAGTRLSVL.

This chain joins TRBV29-1 and TRBJ1-5; 8 bases match TRBD1. The ends lost 5 bases at V and 3 bases at J; junction bases unmatched: 3. The germline CDR1 and CDR2 sequences are SQVTM and ANQGSEA. This CDR3 is built from 13 residues. The CDR3 DNA sequence: TGCAGCGTTACAGGGGGGAACAATCAGCCCCAGCATTTT. Encoded protein: CSVTGGNNQPQHF.

The chain has TRBV7-9 and TRBJ2-7, with no clear D. The CDR3 is 11 amino acids. Trimming removed 5 bases at V and 2 bases at J, with 4 bases between. CDR1 is SEHNR and CDR2 is FQNEAQ in the germline V gene (reference sequence). Here the CDR3 reads CASSNTYEQYF. For the CDR3, the DNA is TGTGCCAGCAGCAACACCTACGAGCAGTACTTC.

The chain couples TRBV18 to TRBJ1-1; D is ambiguous. This CDR3 has 14 amino acids. V was trimmed by 5 bases and J by 4 bases, leaving 14 bases between them. In germline, CDR1 is KGHSH, CDR2 LQKENI. The CDR3 DNA follows: TGTGCCAGCTCAGATGGCCCGCGAGGCACTGAAGCTTTCTTT. It encodes CASSDGPRGTEAFF.

The chain couples TRBV29-1 to TRBJ2-1; 9 positions match TRBD2. In germline, CDR1 is SQVTM, CDR2 ANQGSEA. CDR3 length: 14 residues. V was pared by 4 bases and J by 8 bases, with 9 bases of the junction left unmatched. CDR3 residues: CSVALAGKVDEQFF. The CDR3 nucleotides are TGCAGCGTTGCCCTAGCGGGGAAGGTCGATGAGCAGTTCTTC.

Comment on this clone: Other DNA sequences in this specimen translate into the identical CDR3. The CDR3 loop reads CASSVDGGNTEAFF. The DNA for the CDR3 is TGTGCCAGCAGCGTAGATGGCGGGAACACTGAAGCTTTCTTT. The rearrangement uses TRBV9 and TRBJ1-1; D is unclear. The CDR3 runs to 14 residues. Trimming took 0 bases from V and 1 from J, leaving 7 bases between them. Germline values: CDR1 SGDLS, CDR2 YYNGEE.